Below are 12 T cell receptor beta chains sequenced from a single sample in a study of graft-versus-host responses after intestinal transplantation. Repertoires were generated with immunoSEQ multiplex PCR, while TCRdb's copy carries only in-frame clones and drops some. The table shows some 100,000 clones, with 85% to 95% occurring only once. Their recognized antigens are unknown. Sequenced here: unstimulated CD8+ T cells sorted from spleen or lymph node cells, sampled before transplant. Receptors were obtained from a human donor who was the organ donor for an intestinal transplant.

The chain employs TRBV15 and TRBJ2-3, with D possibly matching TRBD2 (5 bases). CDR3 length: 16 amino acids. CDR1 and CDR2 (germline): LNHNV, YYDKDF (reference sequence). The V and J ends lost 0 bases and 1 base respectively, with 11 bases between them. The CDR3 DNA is TGTGCCACCAGCAGAGATAGAGCGGAGGGCACAGATACGCAGTATTTT. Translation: CATSRDRAEGTDTQYF.

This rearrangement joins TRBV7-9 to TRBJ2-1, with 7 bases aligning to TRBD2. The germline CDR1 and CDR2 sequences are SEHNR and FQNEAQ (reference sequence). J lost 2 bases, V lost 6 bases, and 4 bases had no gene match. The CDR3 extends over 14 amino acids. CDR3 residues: CASRGGSPYNEQFF. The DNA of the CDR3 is TGTGCCAGCAGGGGCGGGAGCCCCTACAATGAGCAGTTCTTC.

CDR3 protein: CASSSYGTGSGNTIYF. DNA of the CDR3: TGTGCCAGCAGCTCCTATGGGACAGGCTCTGGAAACACCATATATTTT. J is TRBJ1-3 and V is TRBV11-2; 8 positions match TRBD1. CDR3 size: 16 residues. CDR1 SGHAT and CDR2 FQNNGV come from the germline V gene. The ends lost 4 bases at V and 0 bases at J; junction bases unmatched: 5.

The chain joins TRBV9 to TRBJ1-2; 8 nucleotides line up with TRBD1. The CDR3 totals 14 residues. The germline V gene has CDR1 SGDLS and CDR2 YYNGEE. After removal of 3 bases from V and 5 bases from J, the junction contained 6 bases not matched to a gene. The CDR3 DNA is TGTGCCAGCAGCGGGACAGGGATTACTTATGGCTACACCTTC. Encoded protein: CASSGTGITYGYTF.

DNA for the CDR3: TGCGCCAGCAGTCAACCCGACAGGAATCGTTCAGGTAAGGATGAGCAGTTCTTC. This sequence encodes CASSQPDRNRSGKDEQFF. V is TRBV23-1 and J is TRBJ2-1, with D possibly TRBD1 on 6 matching bases. TRBV23-1 is an ORF; its function is uncertain. The V end was cut by 2 bases, the J end by 8 bases, with 25 bases between. CDR3 length: 18 amino acids.

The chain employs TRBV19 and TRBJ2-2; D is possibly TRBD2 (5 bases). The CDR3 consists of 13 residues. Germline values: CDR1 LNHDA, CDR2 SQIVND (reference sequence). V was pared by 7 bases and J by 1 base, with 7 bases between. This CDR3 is CASTAGNTGELFF. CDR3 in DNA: TGTGCCAGTACGGCGGGGAACACCGGGGAGCTGTTTTTT.

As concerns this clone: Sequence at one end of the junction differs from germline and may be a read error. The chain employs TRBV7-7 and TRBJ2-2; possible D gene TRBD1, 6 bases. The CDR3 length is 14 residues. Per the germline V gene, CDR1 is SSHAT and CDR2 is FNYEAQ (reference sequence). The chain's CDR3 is CASSPDRNTGELFF. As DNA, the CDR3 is TGTGCTAGCAGTCCGGACAGAAACACCGGGGAGCTGTTTTTT.

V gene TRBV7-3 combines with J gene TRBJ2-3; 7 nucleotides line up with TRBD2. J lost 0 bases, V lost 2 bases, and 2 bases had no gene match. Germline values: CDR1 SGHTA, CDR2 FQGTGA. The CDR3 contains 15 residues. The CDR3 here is CASSLSLASTDTQYF. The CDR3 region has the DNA TGTGCCAGCAGCTTATCACTAGCGAGCACAGATACGCAGTATTTT.

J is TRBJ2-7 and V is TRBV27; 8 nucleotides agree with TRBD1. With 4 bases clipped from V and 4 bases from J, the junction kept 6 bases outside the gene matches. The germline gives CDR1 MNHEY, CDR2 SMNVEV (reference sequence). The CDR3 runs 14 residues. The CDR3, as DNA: TGTGCCAGCAGTTCCGGACAGGGACATTACGAGCAGTACTTC. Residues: CASSSGQGHYEQYF.

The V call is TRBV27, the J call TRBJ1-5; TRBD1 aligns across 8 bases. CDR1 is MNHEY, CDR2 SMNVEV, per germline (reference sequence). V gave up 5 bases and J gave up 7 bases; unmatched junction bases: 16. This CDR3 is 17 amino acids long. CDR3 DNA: TGTGCCAGCAGTCCATTTTGGATACAGGGGGGACGACAGCCCCAGCATTTT. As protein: CASSPFWIQGGRQPQHF.

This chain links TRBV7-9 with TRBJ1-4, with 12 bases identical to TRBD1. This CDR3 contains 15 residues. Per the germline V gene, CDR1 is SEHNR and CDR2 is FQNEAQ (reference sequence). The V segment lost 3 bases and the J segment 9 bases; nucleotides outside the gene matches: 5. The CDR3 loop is CASSFGGTGGKKLFF. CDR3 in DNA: TGTGCCAGCAGCTTCGGCGGGACAGGGGGCAAAAAACTGTTTTTT.

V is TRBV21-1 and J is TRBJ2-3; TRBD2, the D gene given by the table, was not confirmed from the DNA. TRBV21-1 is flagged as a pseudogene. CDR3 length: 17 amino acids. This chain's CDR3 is CASSTFGLAGRRDTQYF. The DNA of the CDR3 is TGTGCCAGCAGCACCTTCGGACTAGCGGGGAGGCGGGATACGCAGTATTTT.